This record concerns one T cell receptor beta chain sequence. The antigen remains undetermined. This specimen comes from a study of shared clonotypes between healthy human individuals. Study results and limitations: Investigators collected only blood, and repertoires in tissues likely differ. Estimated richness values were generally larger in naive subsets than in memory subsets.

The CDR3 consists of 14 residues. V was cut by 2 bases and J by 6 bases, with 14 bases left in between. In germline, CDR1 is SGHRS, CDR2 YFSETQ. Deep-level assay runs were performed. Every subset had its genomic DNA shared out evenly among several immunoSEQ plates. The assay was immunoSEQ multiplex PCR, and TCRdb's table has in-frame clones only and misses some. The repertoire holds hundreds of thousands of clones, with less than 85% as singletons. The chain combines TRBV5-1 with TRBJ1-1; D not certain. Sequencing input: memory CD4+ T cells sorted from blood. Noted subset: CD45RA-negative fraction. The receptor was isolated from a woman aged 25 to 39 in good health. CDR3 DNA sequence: TGCGCCAGCAGCTTAGGCGGGTCGCCCCCTGAAGCTTTCTTT. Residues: CASSLGGSPPEAFF.